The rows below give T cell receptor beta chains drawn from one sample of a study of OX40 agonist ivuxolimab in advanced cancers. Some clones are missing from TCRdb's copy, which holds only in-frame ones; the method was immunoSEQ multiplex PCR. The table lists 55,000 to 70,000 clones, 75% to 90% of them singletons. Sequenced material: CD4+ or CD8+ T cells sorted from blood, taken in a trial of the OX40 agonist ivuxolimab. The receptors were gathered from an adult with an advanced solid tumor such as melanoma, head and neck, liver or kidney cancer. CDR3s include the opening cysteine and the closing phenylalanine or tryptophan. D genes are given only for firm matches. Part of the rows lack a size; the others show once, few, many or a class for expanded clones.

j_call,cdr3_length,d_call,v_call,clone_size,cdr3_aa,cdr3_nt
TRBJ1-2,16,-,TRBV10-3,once,CAISVQTGVANYGYTF,TGTGCCATCAGTGTCCAGACAGGCGTAGCTAACTATGGCTACACCTTC
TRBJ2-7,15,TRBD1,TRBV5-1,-,CASSPGQGSSYEQYF,TGCGCCAGCAGCCCAGGACAGGGGTCCTCCTACGAGCAGTACTTC
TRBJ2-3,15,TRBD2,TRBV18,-,CASSRLAGGTDTQYF,TGTGCCAGCTCGCGACTAGCGGGGGGCACAGATACGCAGTATTTT
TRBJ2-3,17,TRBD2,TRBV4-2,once,CASSIRLAGGPTDTQYF,TGTGCCAGCAGCATAAGGCTAGCGGGGGGCCCCACAGATACGCAGTATTTT
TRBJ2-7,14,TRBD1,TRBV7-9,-,CASSLTGGASEQYF,TGTGCCAGCAGCTTAACAGGGGGCGCTTCCGAGCAGTACTTC
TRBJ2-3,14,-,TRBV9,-,CASSKTREADTQYF,TGTGCCAGCAGCAAGACCCGAGAAGCAGATACGCAGTATTTT
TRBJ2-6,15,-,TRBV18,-,CASSPGGSGANVLTF,TGTGCCAGCTCACCAGGGGGCTCTGGGGCCAACGTCCTGACTTTC
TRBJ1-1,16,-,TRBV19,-,CASSRETRTMNTEAFF,TGTGCCAGTAGCAGAGAGACACGGACCATGAACACTGAAGCTTTCTTT
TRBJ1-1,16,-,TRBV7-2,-,CASSLIGGRVPTEAFF,TGTGCCAGCAGCTTAATTGGGGGCAGGGTACCCACTGAAGCTTTCTTT
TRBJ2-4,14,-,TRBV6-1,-,CASSSLEGVHIQYF,TGTGCCAGCAGTTCCCTCGAAGGGGTGCACATTCAGTACTTC
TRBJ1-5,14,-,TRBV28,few,CASRFEGGGQPQHF,TGTGCCAGCAGATTCGAGGGGGGCGGTCAGCCCCAGCATTTT
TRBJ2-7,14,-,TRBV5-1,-,CASSLTEGIGEQYF,TGCGCCAGCAGCTTGACCGAGGGCATCGGCGAGCAGTACTTC
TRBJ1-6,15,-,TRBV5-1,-,CASSLDQTYNSPLHF,TGCGCCAGCAGCTTGGATCAGACCTATAATTCACCCCTCCACTTT
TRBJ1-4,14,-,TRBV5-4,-,CASSLGLRGEKLFF,TGTGCCAGCAGCCTGGGTCTGAGGGGTGAAAAACTGTTTTTT
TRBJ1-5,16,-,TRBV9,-,CASSVGGSLSNQPQHF,TGTGCCAGCAGCGTAGGGGGGTCACTTAGCAATCAGCCCCAGCATTTT
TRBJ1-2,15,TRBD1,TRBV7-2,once,CASSLAGQSSYGYTF,TGTGCCAGCAGCTTAGCGGGACAGTCCAGCTATGGCTACACCTTC
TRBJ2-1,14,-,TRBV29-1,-,CSVPGVSTYNEQFF,TGCAGCGTCCCGGGCGTCTCAACCTACAATGAGCAGTTCTTC
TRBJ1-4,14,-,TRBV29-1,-,CSVVEQAPGEKLFF,TGCAGCGTCGTGGAACAGGCCCCGGGAGAAAAACTGTTTTTT
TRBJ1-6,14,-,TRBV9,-,CASSVEGNNSPLHF,TGTGCCAGCAGCGTGGAAGGTAATAATTCACCCCTCCACTTT
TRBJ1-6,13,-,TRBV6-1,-,CASRFSRDSPLHF,TGTGCCAGCCGCTTCTCTCGGGATTCACCCCTCCACTTT
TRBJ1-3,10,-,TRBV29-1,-,CSVVGDTIYF,TGCAGCGTTGTAGGGGACACCATATATTTT
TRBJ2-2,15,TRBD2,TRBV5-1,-,CASSLGTSFAGELFF,TGCGCCAGCAGCCTAGGGACTAGCTTCGCCGGGGAGCTGTTTTTT
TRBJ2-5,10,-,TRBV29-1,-,CSVRGETQYF,TGCAGCGTAAGGGGGGAGACCCAGTACTTC
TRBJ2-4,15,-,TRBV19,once,CASSRGPTRIDIQYF,TGTGCCAGTAGCCGAGGGCCCACAAGGATAGACATTCAGTACTTC
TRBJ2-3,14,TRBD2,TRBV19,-,CASSGGGGANTQYF,TGTGCCAGTAGTGGCGGCGGGGGGGCCAATACGCAGTATTTT
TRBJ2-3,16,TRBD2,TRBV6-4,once,CASSLLAGFSTDTQYF,TGTGCCAGCAGCCTACTAGCGGGGTTTAGCACAGATACGCAGTATTTT
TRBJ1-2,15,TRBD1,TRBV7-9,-,CASSLEWVGGDGYTF,TGTGCCAGCAGCTTGGAGTGGGTAGGGGGCGACGGCTACACCTTC
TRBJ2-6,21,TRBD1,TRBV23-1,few,CASSQQRAGQGVEVGANVLTF,TGCGCCAGCAGTCAACAAAGGGCCGGCCAGGGGGTAGAAGTTGGGGCCAACGTCCTGACTTTC
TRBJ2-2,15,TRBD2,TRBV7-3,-,CASSRTSGDTGELFF,TGTGCCAGCAGCCGAACTAGCGGGGACACCGGGGAGCTGTTTTTT
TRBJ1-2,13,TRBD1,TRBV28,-,CASSPGTGWGYTF,TGTGCCAGCAGCCCAGGGACAGGGTGGGGCTACACCTTC
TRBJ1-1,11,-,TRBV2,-,CASTPLTEAFF,TGTGCCAGCACCCCCCTTACAGAAGCTTTCTTT
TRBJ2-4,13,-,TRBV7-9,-,CASSNRQKNIQYF,TGTGCCAGCAGCAATAGACAGAAAAACATTCAGTACTTC
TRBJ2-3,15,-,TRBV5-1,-,CASSFLSGSTDTQYF,TGCGCCAGCAGCTTCCTTAGCGGAAGCACAGATACGCAGTATTTT
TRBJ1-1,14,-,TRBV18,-,CASSPQGDSPEAFF,TGTGCCAGCTCACCACAGGGGGATTCCCCTGAAGCTTTCTTT
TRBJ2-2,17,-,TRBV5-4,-,CASSYPGAAGLAGELFF,TGTGCCAGCAGCTATCCTGGGGCAGCGGGTTTGGCCGGGGAGCTGTTTTTT
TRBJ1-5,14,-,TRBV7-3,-,CASRPESSNQPQHF,TGTGCCAGCAGGCCGGAGTCCAGCAATCAGCCCCAGCATTTT
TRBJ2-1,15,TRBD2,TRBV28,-,CASSPGGLAGVEQFF,TGTGCCAGCAGTCCCGGGGGACTAGCGGGGGTTGAGCAGTTCTTC
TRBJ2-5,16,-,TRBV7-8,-,CASSLLRVMRQETQYF,TGTGCCAGCAGCCTCCTCAGGGTGATGAGGCAAGAGACCCAGTACTTC
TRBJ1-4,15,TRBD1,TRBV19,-,CASSTSPGQGEKLFF,TGTGCCAGTAGCACTTCACCTGGACAGGGCGAAAAACTGTTTTTT
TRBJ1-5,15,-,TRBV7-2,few,CASSSWTASNQPQHF,TGTGCCAGCAGCTCATGGACAGCTAGCAATCAGCCCCAGCATTTT
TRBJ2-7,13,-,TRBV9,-,CASSAPPLYEQYF,TGTGCCAGCAGCGCACCACCACTCTACGAGCAGTACTTC
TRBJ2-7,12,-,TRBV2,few,CASSGGSYEQYF,TGTGCCAGCAGTGGGGGATCCTACGAGCAGTACTTC
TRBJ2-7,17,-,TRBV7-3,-,CASSLARRGSDPYEQYF,TGTGCCAGCAGCTTAGCGCGTCGGGGGTCCGATCCCTACGAGCAGTACTTC
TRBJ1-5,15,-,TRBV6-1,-,CASSGIGVSNQPQHF,TGTGCCAGCAGTGGAATAGGGGTGAGCAATCAGCCCCAGCATTTT
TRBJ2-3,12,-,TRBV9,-,CASSVLWDTQYF,TGTGCCAGCAGCGTTTTATGGGATACGCAGTATTTT
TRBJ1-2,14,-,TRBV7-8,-,CASRLGRGNYGYTF,TGTGCCAGCAGACTGGGACGAGGGAACTATGGCTACACCTTC
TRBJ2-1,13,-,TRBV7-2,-,CASSLAVENEQFF,TGTGCCAGCAGCTTGGCGGTCGAGAATGAGCAGTTCTTC
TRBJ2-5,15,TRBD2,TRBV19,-,CASSIGGGGEETQYF,TGTGCCAGTAGTATAGGAGGCGGGGGGGAGGAGACCCAGTACTTC
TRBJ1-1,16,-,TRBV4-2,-,CASSQDIGQRNTEAFF,TGTGCCAGCAGCCAAGATATCGGACAGAGGAACACTGAAGCTTTCTTT